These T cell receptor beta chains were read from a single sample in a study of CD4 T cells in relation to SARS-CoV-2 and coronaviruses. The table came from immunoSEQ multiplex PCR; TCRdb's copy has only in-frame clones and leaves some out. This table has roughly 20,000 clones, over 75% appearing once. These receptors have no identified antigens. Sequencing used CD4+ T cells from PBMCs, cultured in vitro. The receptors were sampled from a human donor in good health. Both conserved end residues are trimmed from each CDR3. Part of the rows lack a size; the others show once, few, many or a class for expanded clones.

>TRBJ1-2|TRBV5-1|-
ASSLEGTAEDGYT
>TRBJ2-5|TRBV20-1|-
SASPGIVGETQY
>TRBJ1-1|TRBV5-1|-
ASQKTGGTEAF
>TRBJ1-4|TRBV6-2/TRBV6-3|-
ASSYLPSRLF
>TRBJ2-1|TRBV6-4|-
ASSDSTSGSEQF
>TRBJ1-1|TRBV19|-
ASSVKGGYTEAF
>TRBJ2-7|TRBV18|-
ASSQGRSLSYEQY
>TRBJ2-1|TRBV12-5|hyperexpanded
ASGLGLTSGNEQF
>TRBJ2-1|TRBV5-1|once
ASSLSSGSYNEQF
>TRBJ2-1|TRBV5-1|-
ASSLGQGYNEQF
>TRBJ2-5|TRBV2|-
ASSEVQRAGQETQY
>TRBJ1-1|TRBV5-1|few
ASSAGGTNTEAF
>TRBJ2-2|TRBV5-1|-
ASSRPSAGELF
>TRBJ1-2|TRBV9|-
ASSVRGIYGYT
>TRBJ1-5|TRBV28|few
AGDPGGGQPQH
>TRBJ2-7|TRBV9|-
ASSVGVWDSTYEQY
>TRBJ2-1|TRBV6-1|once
ASSEGPGGPENEQF
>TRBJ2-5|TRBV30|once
AWSRGGGSGETQY
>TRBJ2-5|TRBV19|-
ASSSQRQETQY
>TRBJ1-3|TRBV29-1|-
SVGVGATIY
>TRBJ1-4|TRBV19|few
ASIGRVVNEKLF
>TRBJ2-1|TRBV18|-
ASSPRTSRDEQF
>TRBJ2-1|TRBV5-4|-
ASSRGLAGGQNGEQF
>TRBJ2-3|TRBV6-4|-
ASSDGTGASDTQY
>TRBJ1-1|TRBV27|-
ASSLIANTEAF
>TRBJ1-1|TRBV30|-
AWSAQGVWTEAF
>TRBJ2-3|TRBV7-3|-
ASSLHAGLTDTQY
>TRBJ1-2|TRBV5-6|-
ASSSTKGQRNYGYT
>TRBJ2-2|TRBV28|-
ASSPQPTNTGELF
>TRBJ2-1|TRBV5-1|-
ASSWGLAGDNEQF
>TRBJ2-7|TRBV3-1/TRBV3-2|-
ASSLGAGGPDYEQY
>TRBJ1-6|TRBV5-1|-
ASSLGQYNNSPLH
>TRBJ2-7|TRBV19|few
ASSMGQGAYEQY
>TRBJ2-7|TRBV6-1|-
ASSEGGKGWEQY
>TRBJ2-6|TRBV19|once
ASWWGSGANVLT
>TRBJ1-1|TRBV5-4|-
ASSRGSQSVAF
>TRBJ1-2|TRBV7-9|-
ASSPWDRDGYT
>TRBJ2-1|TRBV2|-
ASDLAGARSYNEQF
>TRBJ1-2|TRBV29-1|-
SVESAGYGYT
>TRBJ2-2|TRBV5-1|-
ASSLVGAGRTGELF
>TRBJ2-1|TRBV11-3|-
ASSLGKLTHNEQF
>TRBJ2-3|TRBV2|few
ASRPIKGTSGSTDTQY
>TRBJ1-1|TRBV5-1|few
ASSLAGTMNTEAF
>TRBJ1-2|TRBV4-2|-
ASSQDLWTFSYGYT
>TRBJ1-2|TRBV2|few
ASRDDSHGYT
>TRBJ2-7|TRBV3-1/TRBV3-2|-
ASSQASDATHEQY
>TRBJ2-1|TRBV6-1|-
ASSEESRGGEQF
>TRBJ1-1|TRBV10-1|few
ASSSTNTEAF
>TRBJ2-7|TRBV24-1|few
ATSSSGTYEQY
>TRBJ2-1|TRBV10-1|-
ASSERESYNEQF
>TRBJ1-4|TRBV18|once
ASSPPGQLIATNEKLF
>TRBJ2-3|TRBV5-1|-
ASSFGTEGDTQY
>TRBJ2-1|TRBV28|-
ATLASSSYNEQF